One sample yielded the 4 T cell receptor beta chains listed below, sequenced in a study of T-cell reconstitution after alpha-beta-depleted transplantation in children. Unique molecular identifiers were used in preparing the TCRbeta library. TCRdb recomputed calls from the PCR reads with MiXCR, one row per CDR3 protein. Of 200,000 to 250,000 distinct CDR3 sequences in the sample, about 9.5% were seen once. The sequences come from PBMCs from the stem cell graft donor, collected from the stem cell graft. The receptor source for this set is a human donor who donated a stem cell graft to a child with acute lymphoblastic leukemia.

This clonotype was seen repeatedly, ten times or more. The chain's CDR3 is CASSIDYDSYEQYF. In DNA form, the CDR3 reads TGTGCCAGTAGTATAGATTATGACAGCTACGAGCAGTACTTC. This chain links TRBV19 with TRBJ2-7; D is perhaps TRBD1 (5 bases). The V gene's germline CDR1 is LNHDA and CDR2 SQIVND (reference sequence). V lost 0 bases, J lost 3 bases, and 9 bases lay in between. The CDR3 extends over 14 amino acids.

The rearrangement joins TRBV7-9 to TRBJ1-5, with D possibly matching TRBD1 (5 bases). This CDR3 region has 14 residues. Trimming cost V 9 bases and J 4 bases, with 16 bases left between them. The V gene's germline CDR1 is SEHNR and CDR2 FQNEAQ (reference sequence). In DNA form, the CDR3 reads TGTGCCAGTGGGGCTGGGGGGTGGAATCAGCCCCAGCATTTT. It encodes CASGAGGWNQPQHF.

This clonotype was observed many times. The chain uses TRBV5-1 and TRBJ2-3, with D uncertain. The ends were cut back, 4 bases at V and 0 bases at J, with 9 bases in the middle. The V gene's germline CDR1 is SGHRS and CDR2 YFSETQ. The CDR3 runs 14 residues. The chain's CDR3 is CASSVTKSTDTQYF. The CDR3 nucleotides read TGCGCCAGCAGCGTCACCAAAAGCACAGATACGCAGTATTTT. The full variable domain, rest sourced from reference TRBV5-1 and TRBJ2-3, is KAGVTQTPRYLIKTRGQQVTLSCSPISGHRSVSWYQQTPGQGLQFLFEYFSETQRNKGNFPGRFSGRQFSNSRSEMNVSTLELGDSALYLCASSVTKSTDTQYFGPGTRLTVL.

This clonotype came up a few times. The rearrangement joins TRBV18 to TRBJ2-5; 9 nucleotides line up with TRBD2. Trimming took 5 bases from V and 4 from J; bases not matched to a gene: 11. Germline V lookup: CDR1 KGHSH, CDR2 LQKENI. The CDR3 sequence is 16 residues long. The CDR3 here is CASSSGTSSFGETQYF. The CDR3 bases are TGTGCCAGCTCATCCGGGACTAGCAGTTTTGGAGAGACCCAGTACTTC.